A single sample is the source of the 30 T cell receptor beta chains below, sequenced in a study of blood T cell repertoires in COVID-19. Produced via immunoSEQ multiplex PCR; TCRdb's table is partial and in-frame only. The sample yields fewer than 500,000 clones, about 90% seen once. The sample comprised PBMCs or T cells enriched from blood (not recorded which). The receptors were gathered from a man under 40 who had recovered from COVID-19.

V usage is TRBV12-3 or TRBV12-4 and J usage is TRBJ1-2, with a possible D match to TRBD1 (5 bases). V was clipped by 3 bases and J by 7 bases, with 12 bases between them. The CDR3 runs 13 residues. The CDR3 sequence: CASSLGQGPGYTF. In nucleotides, the CDR3 is TGTGCCAGCAGTTTGGGTCAGGGTCCTGGCTACACCTTC.

This clone has just one count. The V and J genes are TRBV7-9 and TRBJ1-2; 9 nucleotides agree with TRBD1. The CDR3 consists of 16 residues. J was trimmed by 4 bases and V by 4 bases; bases with no gene match: 10. Per the germline V gene, CDR1 is SEHNR and CDR2 is FQNEAQ (reference sequence). CDR3: CASSYSGDREFYGYTF. The CDR3 bases are TGTGCCAGCAGCTATAGCGGGGACAGGGAATTCTATGGCTACACCTTC.

To note about this clone: The junction differs from germline at one of its ends, possibly a read error. V usage is TRBV19 and J usage is TRBJ2-7, with 8 bases aligning to TRBD1. CDR3 length: 13 residues. The V gene's germline CDR1 is LNHDA and CDR2 SQIVND (reference sequence). DNA for the CDR3: TGTGCCAGTAGTGTAGACAGGGGCTACGAGCAGTACTTC. Its translation is CASSVDRGYEQYF. Using reference TRBV19 and TRBJ2-7 for the parts outside the CDR3, the full variable domain is DGGITQSPKYLFRKEGQNVTLSCEQNLNHDAMYWYRQDPGQGLRLIYYSQIVNDFQKGDIAEGYSVSREKKESFPLTVTSAQKNPTAFYLCASSVDRGYEQYFGPGTRLTVT.

The chain recombines TRBV5-6 with TRBJ1-3, with D unclear. The CDR3 covers 16 residues. With 6 bases removed from V and 0 bases from J, the gap between germline ends came to 16 bases. Germline V lookup: CDR1 SGHDT, CDR2 YYEEEE. CDR3 nucleotides: TGTGCCAGCACCGACTTAACTGCTCGCTCTGGAAACACCATATATTTT. It is translated as CASTDLTARSGNTIYF.

The chain has TRBV13 and TRBJ1-2; D gene unclear. The germline gives CDR1 PRHDT, CDR2 FYEKMQ (reference sequence). CDR3 length equals 14 residues. Trimming took 2 bases from V and 7 from J, leaving 14 bases between them. For the CDR3, the DNA is TGTGCCAGCAGCTTACAACAGTACTCGAGTGGCTACACCTTC. Translation: CASSLQQYSSGYTF.

The chain has TRBV5-1 and TRBJ2-5; 9 nucleotides align to TRBD1. V was clipped by 3 bases and J by 5 bases; unmatched bases: 26. CDR1 is SGHRS, CDR2 YFSETQ, per germline. This CDR3 comprises 21 residues. The CDR3: CASSSPQGAVEGPYLGETQYF. The CDR3, as DNA: TGCGCCAGCAGCTCTCCACAGGGGGCCGTGGAGGGGCCCTACTTGGGGGAGACCCAGTACTTC. The full variable domain, with the rest looked up from reference TRBV5-1 and TRBJ2-5, is KAGVTQTPRYLIKTRGQQVTLSCSPISGHRSVSWYQQTPGQGLQFLFEYFSETQRNKGNFPGRFSGRQFSNSRSEMNVSTLELGDSALYLCASSSPQGAVEGPYLGETQYFGPGTRLLVL.

This clone has just a few counts. V gene TRBV19 combines with J gene TRBJ2-3; TRBD1 might be the D (5 bases). Trimming stripped 8 bases from V and 2 bases from J, with 14 bases between. Germline loops: CDR1 LNHDA, CDR2 SQIVND (reference sequence). The CDR3 covers 14 residues. The CDR3 nucleotides are TGTGCCAGTCAACAGGTTGGTGACACAGATACGCAGTATTTT. Translating gives CASQQVGDTDTQYF.

This chain uses TRBV30 with TRBJ1-1, with TRBD1 matching over 9 bases. V lost 2 bases and J lost 6; bases outside the gene matches: 4. In germline, CDR1 is GTSNPN, CDR2 SVGIG (reference sequence). The CDR3 spans 13 residues. CDR3 sequence reads: CAWSPGTGSEAFF. The CDR3 nucleotides are TGTGCCTGGAGTCCCGGGACAGGGTCTGAAGCTTTCTTT.

The chain links TRBV11-2 to TRBJ2-5, with D uncertain. Germline V gene data show CDR1 as SGHAT and CDR2 as FQNNGV. V was trimmed by 5 bases and J by 4 bases, leaving 5 bases between them. The CDR3 covers 11 residues. The CDR3 loop reads CASSNLETQYF. In DNA form, the CDR3 reads TGTGCCAGCAGCAACTTAGAGACCCAGTACTTC.

This rearrangement joins TRBV7-9 to TRBJ2-7; TRBD2 matches 11 bases. The germline V gene has CDR1 SEHNR and CDR2 FQNEAQ (reference sequence). The length of the CDR3 is 15 residues. The V segment lost 7 bases and the J segment 2 bases; nucleotides outside the gene matches: 7. The CDR3 region is CASTPSGGPTYEQYF. CDR3 coding DNA: TGTGCCAGCACCCCTAGCGGGGGGCCAACCTACGAGCAGTACTTC.

The rearrangement uses TRBV2 and TRBJ2-5; possible D gene TRBD1, 6 bases. Trimming took off 4 bases at V and 2 bases at J, with 8 bases between the two ends. This CDR3 contains 13 residues. The germline gives CDR1 SNHLY, CDR2 FYNNEI. CDR3 in DNA: TGTGCCAGCAGTGGACAGGCACAAGAGACCCAGTACTTC. Translation gives CASSGQAQETQYF.

The genes are TRBV28 and TRBJ1-2; TRBD1 agrees at 7 bases. Germline loops: CDR1 MDHEN, CDR2 SYDVKM. The junction had 4 bases not matched to a gene; V was cut back by 2 bases and J by 4 bases. The CDR3 has 14 amino acids. CDR3 amino acids: CASSLRGPPYGYTF. The CDR3 bases are TGTGCCAGCAGTTTAAGGGGGCCGCCCTATGGCTACACCTTC.

J is TRBJ2-3 and V is TRBV10-3, with TRBD2 identical over 8 bases. Unmatched junction bases numbered 7, after V lost 0 bases and J lost 2 bases. The CDR3 consists of 17 residues. Germline-derived CDR1 and CDR2 are ENHRY and SYGVKD. CDR3 sequence reads: CAISESTSGGYTDTQYF. In DNA, the CDR3 is TGTGCCATCAGTGAGTCGACCAGCGGGGGATACACAGATACGCAGTATTTT.

The rearrangement joins TRBV11-1 to TRBJ1-1, with TRBD1 identical over 10 bases. CDR3 length: 14 amino acids. J gave up 6 bases and V 3 bases, and 4 bases lay outside the gene matches. CDR1 and CDR2 from the germline V gene are SGHAT and FQDESV (reference sequence). The CDR3 nucleotides read TGTGCCAGCAGCTTGGACAGGGGGAGAGCTGAAGCTTTCTTT. It translates to CASSLDRGRAEAFF.

The chain employs TRBV5-1 and TRBJ1-1, with a weak D call TRBD1 (6 bases). The ends were cut back, 7 bases at V and 5 bases at J, with 9 bases in the middle. This CDR3 is built from 11 residues. The germline V gene encodes CDR1 SGHRS and CDR2 YFSETQ. CDR3 sequence reads: CASPRGTEAFF. In nucleotides, the CDR3 is TGCGCCAGCCCGAGGGGGACTGAAGCTTTCTTT.

The chain uses TRBV30 and TRBJ1-1, with D unresolved. This CDR3 comprises 12 residues. Trimming pared 0 bases from V and 5 bases from J, leaving 7 bases between. Germline CDR1 GTSNPN, CDR2 SVGIG (reference sequence). The CDR3 coding sequence is TGTGCCTGGAGTGTGGGAGGGACTGAAGCTTTCTTT. Translation: CAWSVGGTEAFF.

The CDR3 nucleotides are TGTGCCATATCGGGGACAGGGAGCTCACCCCTCCACTTT. Protein sequence: CAISGTGSSPLHF. The chain combines TRBV10-3 with TRBJ1-6; 9 bases are a match to TRBD1. Trimming at V came to 9 bases and at J to 10 bases, leaving 7 bases not matched to a gene. The germline gives CDR1 ENHRY, CDR2 SYGVKD. The CDR3 contains 13 residues.

V is TRBV18 and J is TRBJ1-3, with D unclear. The CDR3 contains 13 residues. The V gene's germline CDR1 is KGHSH and CDR2 LQKENI. V was trimmed by 5 bases and J by 0 bases, leaving 5 bases between them. The CDR3 sequence is CASSYNSGNTIYF. The CDR3 coding sequence is TGTGCCAGCTCATATAACTCTGGAAACACCATATATTTT.

V and J are TRBV12-5 and TRBJ1-5; 7 bases are a match to TRBD1. V was clipped by 6 bases and J by 0 bases; unmatched bases: 2. Germline V gene lookup returns CDR1 LGHNT and CDR2 FRNRAP. The CDR3 is 14 residues long. The CDR3 protein is CASGDRNSNQPQHF. The CDR3, as DNA: TGTGCTAGTGGGGACAGGAATAGCAATCAGCCCCAGCATTTT. The entire variable domain, with the rest obtained from reference TRBV12-5 and TRBJ1-5, is as follows: DARVTQTPRHKVTEMGQEVTMRCQPILGHNTVFWYRQTMMQGLELLAYFRNRAPLDDSGMPKDRFSAEMPDATLATLKIQPSEPRDSAVYFCASGDRNSNQPQHFGDGTRLSIL.

This clone has more than one count but fewer than ten. V usage is TRBV2 and J usage is TRBJ2-7, with 7 bases matching TRBD1. CDR3 length: 13 amino acids. Germline V gene lookup returns CDR1 SNHLY and CDR2 FYNNEI. V lost 11 bases to trimming and J lost 2 bases; unmatched junction nucleotides: 9. The CDR3 loop reads CAGQDSITYEQYF. CDR3 in DNA: TGTGCCGGACAGGACTCAATCACCTACGAGCAGTACTTC.

The chain joins TRBV28 to TRBJ1-4, with a possible D match to TRBD1 (6 bases). Germline assignment: CDR1 MDHEN and CDR2 SYDVKM. The CDR3 has 16 residues. Trimming pared 6 bases from V and 8 bases from J, leaving 22 bases between. The CDR3: CASSESRLPRGEKLFF. The DNA of the CDR3 is TGTGCCAGCAGCGAATCAAGGCTCCCTAGGGGGGAAAAACTGTTTTTT.

The CDR3 sequence is CATKGAGNEKLFF. The CDR3 DNA is TGTGCCACCAAGGGAGCCGGTAATGAAAAACTGTTTTTT. V is TRBV19 and J is TRBJ1-4; no reliable D call. The CDR3 has 13 residues. V gave up 10 bases and J gave up 4 bases, with 13 bases separating them. Per the germline V gene, CDR1 is LNHDA and CDR2 is SQIVND (reference sequence).

This clone was detected a few times. This chain joins TRBV19 and TRBJ2-2; D might be TRBD1 (6 bases). The CDR3 consists of 15 residues. Trimming removed 0 bases at V and 6 bases at J, with 11 bases between. Germline CDR1 reads LNHDA; CDR2 reads SQIVND (reference sequence). CDR3 nucleotides: TGTGCCAGTAGTATAGATAACAGGGTTGCCGGGGAGCTGTTTTTT. Amino acid sequence: CASSIDNRVAGELFF.

The rearrangement joins TRBV4-1 to TRBJ1-3; weak D call: TRBD1 (5 bases). Germline-derived CDR1 and CDR2 are MGHRA and YSYEKL. This CDR3 is built from 16 residues. V was cut by 1 base and J by 0 bases, with 10 bases left in between. CDR3 residues: CASSQGEGSSGNTIYF. CDR3 DNA: TGCGCCAGCAGCCAAGGGGAGGGGAGCTCTGGAAACACCATATATTTT.

This sequence joins TRBV7-2 and TRBJ2-2; D not certain. In germline, CDR1 is SGHTA, CDR2 FQGNSA. V was trimmed by 5 bases and J by 0 bases, leaving 4 bases between them. The CDR3 has 13 residues. This chain's CDR3 is CASSQTNTGELFF. The CDR3 DNA reads TGTGCCAGCAGCCAAACGAACACCGGGGAGCTGTTTTTT.

The gene calls are TRBV14 and TRBJ1-1; 8 positions match TRBD1. This CDR3 contains 14 residues. V was pared by 4 bases and J by 5 bases, with 6 bases of the junction left unmatched. Germline V gene data show CDR1 as SGHDN and CDR2 as FVKESK. The CDR3 nucleotides are TGTGCCAGCAGCCCCCAGGGGGCGGGTACTGAAGCTTTCTTT. It codes for CASSPQGAGTEAFF.

The chain couples TRBV12-3 or TRBV12-4 to TRBJ2-1; D remains unclear. This CDR3 spans 11 amino acids. Trimming took 6 bases from V and 4 from J, leaving 4 bases between them. The chain's CDR3 is CASRSYNEQFF. Written as DNA, the CDR3 is TGTGCCAGCAGGAGTTACAATGAGCAGTTCTTC.

The chain links TRBV5-1 to TRBJ1-2; a possible D gene is TRBD1 (5 bases). The length of the CDR3 is 15 residues. Trimming took off 6 bases at V and 3 bases at J, with 18 bases between the two ends. CDR1 is SGHRS and CDR2 is YFSETQ in the germline V gene. This CDR3 reads CASTPEGEGDYGYTF. The CDR3 nucleotides are TGCGCCAGCACCCCGGAAGGGGAAGGGGACTATGGCTACACCTTC.

The chain employs TRBV3-1 (or the pseudogene TRBV3-2) and TRBJ1-2, with TRBD1 matching 7 bases. CDR1 and CDR2 (germline): LGHDT, YNNKEL (reference sequence). CDR3 length: 17 residues. V was clipped by 7 bases and J by 3 bases; unmatched bases: 17. CDR3 in DNA: TGTGCCAGCACCACCAGTCTTAGGACAGGAGAGGACTATGGCTACACCTTC. It encodes CASTTSLRTGEDYGYTF.

This sequence joins TRBV12-3 or TRBV12-4 and TRBJ1-1; D is ambiguous. Trimming removed 3 bases at V and 6 bases at J, with 8 bases between. The CDR3 length is 12 residues. The CDR3 DNA follows: TGTGCCAGCAGTTTCACGAGGCCTGAAGCTTTCTTT. Residues: CASSFTRPEAFF.